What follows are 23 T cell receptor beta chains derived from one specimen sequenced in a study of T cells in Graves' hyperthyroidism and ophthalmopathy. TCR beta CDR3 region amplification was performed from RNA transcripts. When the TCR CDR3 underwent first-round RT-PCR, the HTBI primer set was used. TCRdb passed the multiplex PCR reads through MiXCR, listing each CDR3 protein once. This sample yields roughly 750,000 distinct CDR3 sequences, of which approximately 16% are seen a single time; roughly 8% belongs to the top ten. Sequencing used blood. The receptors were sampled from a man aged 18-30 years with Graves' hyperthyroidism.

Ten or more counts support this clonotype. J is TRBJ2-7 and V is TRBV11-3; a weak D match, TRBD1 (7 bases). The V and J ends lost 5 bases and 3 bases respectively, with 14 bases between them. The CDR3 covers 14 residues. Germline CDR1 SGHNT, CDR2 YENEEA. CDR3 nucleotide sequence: TGTGCCAGCAGCCACCAGGGGGGCTACTACGAGCAGTACTTC. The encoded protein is CASSHQGGYYEQYF.

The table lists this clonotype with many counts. CDR3 sequence reads: CASNTGTGPPETQYF. The DNA of the CDR3 is TGTGCCAGCAACACCGGGACAGGTCCCCCAGAGACCCAGTACTTC. The genes are TRBV28 and TRBJ2-5, with 8 bases identical to TRBD1. This CDR3 region has 15 residues. V gave up 7 bases and J gave up 4 bases; unmatched junction bases: 11. Germline CDR1 and CDR2: MDHEN and SYDVKM.

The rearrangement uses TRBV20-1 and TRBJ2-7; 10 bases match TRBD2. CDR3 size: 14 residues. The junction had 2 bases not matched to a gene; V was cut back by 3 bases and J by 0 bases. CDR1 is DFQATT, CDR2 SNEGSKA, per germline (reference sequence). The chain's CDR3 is CSASWTSGSYEQYF. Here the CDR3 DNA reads TGCAGTGCTAGCTGGACTAGCGGCTCCTACGAGCAGTACTTC.

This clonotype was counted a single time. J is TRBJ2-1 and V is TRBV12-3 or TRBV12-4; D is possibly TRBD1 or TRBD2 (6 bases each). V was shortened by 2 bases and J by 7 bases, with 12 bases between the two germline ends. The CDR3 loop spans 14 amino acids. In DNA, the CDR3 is TGTGCCAGCAGTTTAAACGGGGGCTGGAATGAGCAGTTCTTC. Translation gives CASSLNGGWNEQFF.

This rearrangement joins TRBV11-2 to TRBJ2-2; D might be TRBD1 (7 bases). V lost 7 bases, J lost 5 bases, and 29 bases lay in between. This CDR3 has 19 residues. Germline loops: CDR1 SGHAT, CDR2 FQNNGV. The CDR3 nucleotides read TGTGCCAGCATGATTAGCAGAACCATTTTGCAGGGGGGAACCGGGGAGCTGTTTTTT. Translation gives CASMISRTILQGGTGELFF.

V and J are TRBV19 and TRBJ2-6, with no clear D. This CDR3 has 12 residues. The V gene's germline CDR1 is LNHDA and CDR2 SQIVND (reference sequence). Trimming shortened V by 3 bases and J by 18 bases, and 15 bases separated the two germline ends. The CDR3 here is CASSIPYSHPTF. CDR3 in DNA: TGTGCCAGTAGTATCCCATACTCCCACCCGACTTTC.

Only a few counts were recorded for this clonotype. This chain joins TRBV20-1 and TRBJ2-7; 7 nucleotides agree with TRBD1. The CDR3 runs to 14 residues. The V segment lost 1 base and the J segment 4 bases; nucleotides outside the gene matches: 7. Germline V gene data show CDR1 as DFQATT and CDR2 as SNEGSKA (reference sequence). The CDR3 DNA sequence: TGCAGTGCTAGAGCGGGAAGGGGGCCTTACGAGCAGTACTTC. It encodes CSARAGRGPYEQYF.

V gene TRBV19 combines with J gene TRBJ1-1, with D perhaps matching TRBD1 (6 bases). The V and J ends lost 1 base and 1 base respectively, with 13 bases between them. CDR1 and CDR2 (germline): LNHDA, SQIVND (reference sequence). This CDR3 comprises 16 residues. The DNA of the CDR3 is TGTGCCAGTAGTATAGCCTCAGGGGTGGGGAACACTGAAGCTTTCTTT. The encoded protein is CASSIASGVGNTEAFF.

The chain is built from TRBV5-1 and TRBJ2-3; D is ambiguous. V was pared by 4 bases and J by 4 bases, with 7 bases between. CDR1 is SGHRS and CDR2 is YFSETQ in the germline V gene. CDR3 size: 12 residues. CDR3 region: CASSNPADTQYF. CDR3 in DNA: TGCGCCAGCAGCAATCCGGCAGATACGCAGTATTTT.

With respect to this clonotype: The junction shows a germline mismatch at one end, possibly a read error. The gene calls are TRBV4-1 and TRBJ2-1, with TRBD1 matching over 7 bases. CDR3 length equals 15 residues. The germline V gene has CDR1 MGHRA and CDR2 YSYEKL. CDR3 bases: TGTGCCAGCAGCCAAGAACAGGGGCCCTACAATGAGCAGTTCTTC. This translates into CASSQEQGPYNEQFF.

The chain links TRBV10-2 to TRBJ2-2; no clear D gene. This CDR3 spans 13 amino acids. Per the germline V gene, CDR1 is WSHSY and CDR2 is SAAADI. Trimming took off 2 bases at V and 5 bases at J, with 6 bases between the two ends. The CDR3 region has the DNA TGCGCCAGCAGTGAGGACGGTACCGGGGAGCTGTTTTTT. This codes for CASSEDGTGELFF.

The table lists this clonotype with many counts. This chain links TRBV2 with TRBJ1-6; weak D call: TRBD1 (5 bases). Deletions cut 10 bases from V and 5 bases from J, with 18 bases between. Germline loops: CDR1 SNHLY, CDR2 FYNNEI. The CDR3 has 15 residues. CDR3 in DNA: TGTGCCACCGGGGCCGGGGTGAGTGATAATTCACCCCTCCACTTT. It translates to CATGAGVSDNSPLHF.

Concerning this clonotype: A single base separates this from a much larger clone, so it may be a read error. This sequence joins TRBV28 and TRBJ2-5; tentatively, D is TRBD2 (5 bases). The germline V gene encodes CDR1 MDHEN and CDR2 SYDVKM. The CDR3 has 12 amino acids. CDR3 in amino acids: CASAAGRETQCF. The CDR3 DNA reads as TGTGCCAGCGCGGCGGGTAGAGAGACCCAGTGCTTC.

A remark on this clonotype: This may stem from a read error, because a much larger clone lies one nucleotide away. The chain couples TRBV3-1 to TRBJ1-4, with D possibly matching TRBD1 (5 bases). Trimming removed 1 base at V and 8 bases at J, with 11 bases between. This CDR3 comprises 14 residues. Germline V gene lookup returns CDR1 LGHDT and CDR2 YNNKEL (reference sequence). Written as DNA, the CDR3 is TGTGCCAGCAGCCAAGTCGGGGGTACGGAAAAACTGTTTTTT. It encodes CASSQVGGTEKLFF.

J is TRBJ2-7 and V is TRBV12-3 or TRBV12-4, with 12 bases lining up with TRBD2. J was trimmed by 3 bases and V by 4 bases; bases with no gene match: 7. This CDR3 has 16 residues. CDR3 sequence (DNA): TGTGCCAGCAGTTCTAGACTAGCGGGAGAGGTCTACGAGCAGTACTTC. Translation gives CASSSRLAGEVYEQYF.

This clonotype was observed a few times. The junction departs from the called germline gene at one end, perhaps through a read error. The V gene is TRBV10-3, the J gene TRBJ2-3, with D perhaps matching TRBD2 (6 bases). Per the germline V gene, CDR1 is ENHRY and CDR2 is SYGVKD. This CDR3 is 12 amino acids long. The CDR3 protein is CATSLGDYTQYF. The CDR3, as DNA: TGTGCCACCAGTCTCGGGGACTATACGCAGTATTTT.

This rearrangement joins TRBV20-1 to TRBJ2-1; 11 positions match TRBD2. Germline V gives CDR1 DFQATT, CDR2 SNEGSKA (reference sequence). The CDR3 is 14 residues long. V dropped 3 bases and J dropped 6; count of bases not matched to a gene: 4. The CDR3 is CSARGSGRANEQFF. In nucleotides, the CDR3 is TGCAGTGCTAGGGGTAGCGGGAGGGCCAATGAGCAGTTCTTC.

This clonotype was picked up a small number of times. The CDR3: CASSMTDGNQPQHF. CDR3 sequence (DNA): TGTGCCAGTAGTATGACAGACGGCAATCAGCCCCAGCATTTT. The genes are TRBV19 and TRBJ1-5; D may be TRBD1 (5 bases). V gave up 3 bases and J gave up 2 bases, with 8 bases separating them. CDR3 length: 14 amino acids. The germline V gene encodes CDR1 LNHDA and CDR2 SQIVND (reference sequence).

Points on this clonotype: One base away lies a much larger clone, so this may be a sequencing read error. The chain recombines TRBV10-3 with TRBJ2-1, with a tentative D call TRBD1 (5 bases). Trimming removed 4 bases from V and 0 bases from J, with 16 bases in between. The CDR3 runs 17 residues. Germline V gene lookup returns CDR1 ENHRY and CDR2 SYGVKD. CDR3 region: CAISGLTGYSSYNEQFF. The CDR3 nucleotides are TGTGCCATCAGTGGACTCACAGGCTATAGCTCCTACAATGAGCAGTTCTTC.

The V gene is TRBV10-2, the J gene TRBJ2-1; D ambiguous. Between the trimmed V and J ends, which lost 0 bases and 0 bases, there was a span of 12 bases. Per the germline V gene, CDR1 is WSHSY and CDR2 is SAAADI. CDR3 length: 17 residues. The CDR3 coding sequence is TGCGCCAGCAGTGAGTCAGGCGGAGCTAGCTCCTACAATGAGCAGTTCTTC. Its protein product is CASSESGGASSYNEQFF.

In nucleotides, the CDR3 is TGTGCCAGTAGATTCCAGGGAGATGAAAAACTGTTTTTT. It yields the protein CASRFQGDEKLFF. This chain connects TRBV28 to TRBJ1-4; a weak D match, TRBD1 (5 bases). CDR1 and CDR2 (germline): MDHEN, SYDVKM. The CDR3 sequence is 13 residues long. With 9 bases removed from V and 6 bases from J, the gap between germline ends came to 14 bases. The whole variable domain, remainder taken from reference TRBV28 and TRBJ1-4, is DVKVTQSSRYLVKRTGEKVFLECVQDMDHENMFWYRQDPGLGLRLIYFSYDVKMKEKGDIPEGYSVSREKKERFSLILESASTNQTSMYLCASRFQGDEKLFFGSGTQLSVL.

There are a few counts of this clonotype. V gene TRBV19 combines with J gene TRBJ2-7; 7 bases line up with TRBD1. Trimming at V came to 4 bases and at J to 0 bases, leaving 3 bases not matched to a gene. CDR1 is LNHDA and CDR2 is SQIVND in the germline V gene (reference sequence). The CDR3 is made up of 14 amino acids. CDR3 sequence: CASSTWDSSYEQYF. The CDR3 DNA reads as TGTGCCAGTAGTACCTGGGACAGCTCCTACGAGCAGTACTTC. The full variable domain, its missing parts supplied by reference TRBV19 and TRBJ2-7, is DGGITQSPKYLFRKEGQNVTLSCEQNLNHDAMYWYRQDPGQGLRLIYYSQIVNDFQKGDIAEGYSVSREKKESFPLTVTSAQKNPTAFYLCASSTWDSSYEQYFGPGTRLTVT.

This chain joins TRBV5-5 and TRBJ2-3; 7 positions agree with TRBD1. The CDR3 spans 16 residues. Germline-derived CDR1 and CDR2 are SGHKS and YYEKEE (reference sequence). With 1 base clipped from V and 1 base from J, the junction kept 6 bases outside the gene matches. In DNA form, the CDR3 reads TGTGCCAGCAGCTTGATTGTAGGGGGCGGCACAGATACGCAGTATTTT. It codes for CASSLIVGGGTDTQYF.